What follows is one T cell receptor (beta chain) and its context. This clone appeared once. This clone's antigen is unknown. Base qualities are missing; no much larger clone stands one base away. From its cysteine to its phenylalanine, the CDR3 spans 16 amino acids. Only the CDR3 DNA stays, 48 bases, in frame from base 1. The germline V and J ends show losses of 5 bases and 2 bases respectively, and no gene match explains 12 bases of the junction. CDR1 SEHNR and CDR2 FQNEAQ are derived from the germline V gene (reference sequence). The cohort was made up of about 670 healthy bone marrow donors. Cohort members were all nominally healthy when sampled, although unrecorded immune exposures were likely present. The donor was CMV seronegative and belonged to the group of 350 to 400 seronegative cohort members. Each donor provided a peripheral blood sample, and peripheral blood mononuclear cells were used for TCR beta sequencing. The Qiagen DNeasy Blood Extraction Kit was used to extract genomic DNA from the blood cell samples.

Library creation used the immunoSEQ multiplex PCR assay. The multiplex PCR relied on a mix of 60 forward primers for TCR Vbeta segments and 13 reverse primers for TCR Jbeta segments. A multiplex PCR assay on genomic DNA amplified the CDR3 region of rearranged TCR beta genes. Amplified TCR beta libraries were sequenced as 87-base-pair reads on the Illumina HiSeq System. The source study handled its data this way. A later analysis counted approximately 84 million unique TCR beta chains across the approximately 700 repertoires, and 9 million to 14 million of these chains were shared by at least two donors. Raw reads were error-corrected and collapsed into unique sequences by a nearest-neighbor algorithm in which closely related sequences were merged to remove PCR and sequencing errors. Alignment of CDR3 sequences to IMGT reference sequences was used to assign V, D and J gene segments. For a sequence to be retained, a match of at least six nucleotides to both a V gene segment and a J gene segment was required. A rearrangement counted as productive if the CDR3 had no stop codons and remained in frame with V and J, and every other rearrangement counted as non-productive. CDR3 was defined according to IMGT convention as the region running from the second conserved V-encoded cysteine to the conserved J-encoded phenylalanine. The earlier analysis of some 540 of the donors excluded any sequence lacking an unambiguous match to a single V gene segment. An earlier analysis of 500 to 600 of the donors classified V segments as functional when productive rearrangements were above 56.7% and as segregating when the standard deviation between donors was above 5%. A statistical classification framework was built to diagnose cytomegalovirus status from the catalog of TCR beta chain sequences. In a later analysis, V and J genes were assigned by comparing TCR nucleotide sequences against IMGT/GENE-DB human TR gene sequences. A later analysis assigned CDR3 sequences and most-parsimonious VDJ recombination scenarios with the TCRdist pipeline. In a later analysis, every TCR beta chain was defined by the combination of its CDR3 amino acid sequence and its V-gene family, and reads without a unique V-gene family were dropped. A later analysis removed 450 to 600 highly shared, low-generation-probability nucleotide sequences to deal with suspected cross-contamination and a sequencing artifact. A later analysis calculated a clonal expansion index for each public chain from normalized within-repertoire ranks of inferred template counts. In a later analysis, generation probabilities were computed using a VDJ recombination model fitted to out-of-frame rearrangements, and the results were checked against IGoR. In a later analysis, TCR-TCR, TCR-HLA and TCR-CMV co-occurrence was scored with hypergeometric tests, and a repertoire-size bias correction was applied to TCR pairs. A later analysis estimated false discovery rates by permuting HLA or CMV assignments 20 times. In a later analysis, co-occurring TCRs were grouped using DBSCAN, and TCRdist sequence similarity was added for clustering within HLA-allele-positive subsets. Repertoires with fewer than 30,000 or more than 120,000 public chains, plus five repertoires with anomalous nucleotide sharing, were excluded from co-occurrence clustering. TCRdb's version of the immuneACCESS table is confined to in-frame rearrangements and falls short of the full clone set. An unresolved V gene accounts for under half of the shortfall where checked; the remainder is of unknown origin. D and trimming come from the DNA, and the V and J calls and clone size come from that table. Here the sample has around 270,000 clones; about four fifths occur a single time. Of the sample, roughly 0.31% falls within the top ten clones.

The data were taken from a study of cytomegalovirus exposure and HLA in healthy donors (dated by TCRdb to 2016 to 2017). Notes on the research overall: According to an earlier analysis of a few hundred of the donors, about 179 million T cells yielded some 120 million unique TCR beta sequences and 250 to 350 Gb of sequence data. Around 320 gigabases of sequencing data and 70 million to 85 million unique TCR sequences were included in an early release covering about 600 HLA-typed donors. Of the roughly 400 genotyped donors, over 70% fell in the genetic ancestry cluster associated with self-reported Caucasian donors. The aim of the study was to test whether cataloging public T cell receptors could identify signatures of past pathogen exposure. The study used immunosequencing to profile the T cell repertoires of approximately 690 subjects and linked those repertoires to cytomegalovirus serostatus. In addition to the first cohort of hundreds of subjects, a separate validation cohort of some 120 different subjects was used. High-throughput TCR immunosequencing, statistical association of individual TCRs with disease status, and machine learning were combined to predict cytomegalovirus infection status. A later analysis re-analyzed previously published TCR beta repertoires from 660 or so donors and added high-resolution HLA genotyping to study TCR occurrence patterns. In the later analysis, no new phenotypic data were used to find candidate immune exposures; instead, reliance was placed on TCR beta sequences and their occurrence across donors. An earlier analysis of 587 of the donors applied high-throughput TCR beta sequencing to assess whether each TCR beta V gene segment acted as functional or pseudogenic. Donor age, sex, ethnicity and CMV serostatus were compiled alongside the repertoire data. Genome-wide SNP genotypes for about 60% of the roughly 670 donors were used in a later genetic analysis, which treated that subset as a discovery cohort. Every repertoire in the discovery cohort had been generated on one and the same sequencing platform. HLA typing included class I and class II loci at four-digit resolution. Typing coverage differed by locus: A, B, C, DRB1 and DQB1 were typed in about 620-640 donors, DQA1 in roughly 510, DPA1 in 606, and DPB1 in 400 to 490. Roughly 5 DR-DQ haplotypes were handled as single units for association and clustering, since linkage in the cohort was strong. Among about 400 genotyped donors of the cohort, an average of roughly 230,000 unique TCR beta nucleotide sequences was sequenced per donor, of which approximately 19% were non-productive. What the study reported, not specific to this receptor: Because HLA typing was unavailable for some donors at each locus, only the typed subset was used in association tests. The classifier was reported to diagnose cytomegalovirus status with high specificity and sensitivity in both the original and validation cohorts. Roughly uniform sequencing depth across donors was assumed in presence/absence analyses, although this assumption may not hold. A cluster of highly shared sequence variants was judged likely to be a technical artifact of the sequencing pipeline. In a later genetic analysis, fewer N-insertions in productive TCRs were reported among donors in an Asian-associated ancestry cluster than the roughly 700-donor mean. The study listed 150 to 200 TCR beta chains as associated with cytomegalovirus. Some IMGT-functional V segments, including TRBV6-2 and TRBV6-3, could not be told apart with the 87-base-pair reads, so those segments were excluded. The authors suggested that the approach could potentially be generalized to other disease states and immunological phenotypes. Because counts were too low, some 17 rarely observed V segments, including chromosome 9 orphons, were left out of the earlier analysis of 500 to 750 of the donors. According to a later analysis, TCR association rates differed among HLA loci, with DRB1 alleles showing the most associated TCRs and HLA-C alleles showing the fewest. While some public TCRs were present in many individuals, most TCR sequences turned up only very rarely across donors. This cohort had only TCR beta chains sequenced, and the lack of alpha or paired-chain data limited which features could be detected. A further reported finding was that TCR beta sequences accurately predicted the HLA-A and HLA-B alleles for most subjects in the first cohort. A later analysis found that HLA-associated TCR beta chains were more clonally expanded and had lower generation probabilities than equally common non-associated chains. Most CMV-associated TCR beta chains appeared to be HLA-restricted in a later analysis, and the HLA associations seemed to be driven largely by CMV exposure. Three of the identified cytomegalovirus-associated TCR beta chains were confirmed in vitro to be specific for cytomegalovirus antigens. In a later analysis, more than 15,000 TCR beta sequences were associated with specific HLA alleles at a false discovery rate of 0.05. Correlated functional status among segregating V segments might be attributable to linkage disequilibrium, but an unknown experimental factor could not be ruled out. Broadly in line with IMGT annotations, most TCR beta V segments showed up in productive rearrangements about 90% or about 30% of the time in an earlier analysis of 450 to 750 of the donors. A later analysis reported that several top co-occurrence clusters appeared linked to parvovirus B19, influenza, CMV and Epstein-Barr virus. In a later genetic analysis, a missense DCLRE1C variant was associated with V-gene and J-gene trimming of TCR beta chains, and the association was replicated in an independent cohort. Strong co-occurrence of HLA alleles, especially DR and DQ, made assigning TCR associations to individual alleles difficult. CMV serostatus was the only immune exposure information available for the cohort.

The TCR sequence derives from a girl aged 2-10 years in good health and CMV-seronegative. The V gene is TRBV7-9 and the J gene is TRBJ2-7; the junction holds 7 bases that match TRBD2. The sequenced sample consisted of PBMCs. The CDR3 amino acid sequence is: CASSDQGTIGTYEQYF. The DNA sequence is TGTGCCAGCAGCGACCAAGGGACTATCGGGACCTACGAGCAGTACTTC.